The 9 T cell receptor beta chains below all came from one sample that was sequenced in a study of lymphopenia after photon versus proton radiotherapy. Produced via immunoSEQ multiplex PCR; TCRdb's table is partial and in-frame only. The table lists around 20,000 clones, 80% to 95% of them singletons, with around 6.5% in the top ten. The input for sequencing was peripheral blood, taken from a patient treated with photon-based radiotherapy. All receptors come from a man between 60 and 75 years old with pancreatic cancer.

V usage is TRBV7-9 and J usage is TRBJ1-4; TRBD1 agrees at 8 bases. Per the germline V gene, CDR1 is SEHNR and CDR2 is FQNEAQ (reference sequence). With V trimmed by 1 base and J by 3 bases, 7 bases remained unmatched. The CDR3 is made up of 17 amino acids. This CDR3 reads CASSLGAGGPANEKLFF. In DNA form, the CDR3 reads TGTGCCAGCAGCTTAGGGGCAGGGGGCCCGGCTAATGAAAAACTGTTTTTT.

As regards this clone: Other DNA sequences in the same sample also yield this CDR3. The chain carries TRBV9 and TRBJ1-3; 9 bases agree with TRBD1. V lost 4 bases to trimming and J lost 0 bases; unmatched junction nucleotides: 2. Germline values: CDR1 SGDLS, CDR2 YYNGEE. This CDR3 is 15 amino acids long. The CDR3 loop reads CASSTGGPSGNTIYF. For the CDR3, the DNA is TGTGCCAGCAGCACAGGGGGCCCCTCTGGAAACACCATATATTTT.

In this sample, this clone turned up a few times. This chain connects TRBV5-6 to TRBJ1-1, with unresolved D. The germline gives CDR1 SGHDT, CDR2 YYEEEE. V was shortened by 2 bases and J by 1 base, with 6 bases between the two germline ends. This CDR3 has 13 amino acids. CDR3 coding DNA: TGTGCCAGCAGCTTCCCCCAGAACACTGAAGCTTTCTTT. Its translation is CASSFPQNTEAFF.

The chain couples TRBV10-3 to TRBJ1-1; weak D call: TRBD1 (5 bases). CDR1 and CDR2 (germline): ENHRY, SYGVKD. This CDR3 is 15 amino acids long. The V end lost 0 bases, the J end lost 8 bases, and 16 bases lay between the germline ends. The CDR3 DNA is TGTGCCATCAGTGAGTCGAACGTTAGCGGGGCGGAAGCTTTCTTT. Protein sequence: CAISESNVSGAEAFF.

This chain's CDR3 is CASSERGNSYNEQFF. CDR3 DNA: TGTGCCAGCAGTGAGCGGGGGAACTCCTACAATGAGCAGTTCTTC. The chain has TRBV2 and TRBJ2-1, with 7 bases lining up with TRBD2. Germline values: CDR1 SNHLY, CDR2 FYNNEI. V was pared by 3 bases and J by 0 bases, with 2 bases of the junction left unmatched. The CDR3 consists of 15 residues.

The chain has TRBV5-4 and TRBJ2-5; possibly TRBD1 or TRBD2 for D (5 bases each). The better agreement between TRBJ2-7 and the DNA end casts doubt on the J call. Germline assignment: CDR1 SGHNT and CDR2 YYREEE (reference sequence). The CDR3 has 15 residues. The chain's CDR3 is CASTDGTGSSYEQYF. The CDR3 DNA follows: TGTGCCAGCACCGATGGGACGGGGAGCTCCTACGAGCAGTACTTC.

This clone came up a few times. The chain recombines TRBV7-2 with TRBJ2-5, with 7 positions matching TRBD1. This CDR3 has 15 residues. The germline CDR1 and CDR2 sequences are SGHTA and FQGNSA. J gave up 0 bases and V 2 bases, and 3 bases lay outside the gene matches. DNA for the CDR3: TGTGCCAGCAGCTTATTTGGGACAGACCAAGAGACCCAGTACTTC. It specifies CASSLFGTDQETQYF. Combining the CDR3 with reference TRBV7-2 and TRBJ2-5 gives the whole variable domain GAGVSQSPSNKVTEKGKDVELRCDPISGHTALYWYRQSLGQGLEFLIYFQGNSAPDKSGLPSDRFSAERTGGSVSTLTIQRTQQEDSAVYLCASSLFGTDQETQYFGPGTRLLVL.

The chain joins TRBV5-8 to TRBJ2-7; 7 positions match TRBD1. There are 14 residues in the CDR3. CDR1 and CDR2 from the germline V gene are SGHTS and YDEGEE. The junction had 5 bases not matched to a gene; V was cut back by 4 bases and J by 1 base. CDR3 protein: CASSPRDRSYEQYF. In DNA, the CDR3 is TGTGCCAGCAGCCCCCGGGACAGATCCTACGAGCAGTACTTC. Looking up the rest from reference TRBV5-8 and TRBJ2-7 gives the full variable domain: EAGVTQSPTHLIKTRGQQATLRCSPISGHTSVYWYQQALGLGLQFLLWYDEGEERNRGNFPPRFSGRQFPNYSSELNVNALELEDSALYLCASSPRDRSYEQYFGPGTRLTVT.

The rearrangement joins TRBV27 to TRBJ1-5; TRBD1 matches at 7 bases. CDR3 length: 14 residues. With 2 bases clipped from V and 7 bases from J, the junction kept 5 bases outside the gene matches. The germline CDR1 and CDR2 sequences are MNHEY and SMNVEV (reference sequence). Here the CDR3 reads CASSLDKGAQPQHF. CDR3 DNA: TGTGCCAGCAGTTTAGATAAGGGGGCCCAGCCCCAGCATTTT.